The next 26 T cell receptor beta chains were all read from a single sample in a study of control samples from healthy donors and cancer patients. Here immunoSEQ multiplex PCR was the method, and the copy in TCRdb shows in-frame clones only, minus some. The table lists approximately 210,000 clones, about nine tenths of them singletons. Input material: blood. The receptors here all came from a man under 40 in good health.

V usage is TRBV5-4 and J usage is TRBJ2-6, with D possibly being TRBD1 (5 bases). Germline CDR1 SGHNT, CDR2 YYREEE (reference sequence). V was pared by 6 bases and J by 0 bases, with 7 bases between. The CDR3 runs to 14 residues. CDR3 in DNA: TGTGCCAGCATGGGGCCCTCTGGGGCCAACGTCCTGACTTTC. Translating it yields CASMGPSGANVLTF.

This chain links TRBV11-2 with TRBJ2-7; 8 positions match TRBD2. Germline loops: CDR1 SGHAT, CDR2 FQNNGV. The length of the CDR3 is 13 residues. J lost 5 bases, V lost 8 bases, and 8 bases had no gene match. CDR3 nucleotide sequence: TGTGCCAGCCGACTAGCGCCTCGGGACGAGCAGTACTTC. Protein sequence: CASRLAPRDEQYF. Filled out from reference TRBV11-2 and TRBJ2-7, the complete variable domain reads EAGVAQSPRYKIIEKRQSVAFWCNPISGHATLYWYQQILGQGPKLLIQFQNNGVVDDSQLPKDRFSAERLKGVDSTLKIQPAKLEDSAVYLCASRLAPRDEQYFGPGTRLTVT.

This rearrangement joins TRBV19 to TRBJ2-2; perhaps D is TRBD1 or TRBD2 (6 bases each). The germline V gene has CDR1 LNHDA and CDR2 SQIVND (reference sequence). V gave up 7 bases and J gave up 5 bases, with 23 bases separating them. The CDR3 runs 17 residues. In DNA, the CDR3 is TGTGCCAGTATGACGCCCGCCGGGGGCAGGTTGACCGGGGAGCTGTTTTTT. Translated, it gives CASMTPAGGRLTGELFF.

The V and J genes are TRBV7-8 and TRBJ1-6; D call uncertain. The CDR3 contains 15 residues. CDR1 SGHVS and CDR2 FQNEAQ come from the germline V gene. V was pared by 4 bases and J by 8 bases, with 15 bases between. The CDR3 is CASSSPSGRDSPLHF. The CDR3 region has the DNA TGTGCCAGCAGCTCCCCGTCCGGGAGAGATTCACCCCTCCACTTT.

This clone was picked up a small number of times. The chain uses TRBV2 and TRBJ1-1; D may be TRBD1 (5 bases). V shed 6 bases and J shed 1 base, with 9 bases lying between them. In germline, CDR1 is SNHLY, CDR2 FYNNEI. The CDR3 is made up of 13 amino acids. The CDR3 coding sequence is TGTGCCAGCAGGGCTGGACAGAACACTGAAGCTTTCTTT. This gives the protein CASRAGQNTEAFF.

The V gene is TRBV11-3, the J gene TRBJ2-3; no firm D call. Trimming left V 5 bases short and J 6 bases short, with 9 bases between. This CDR3 spans 12 amino acids. CDR1 is SGHNT and CDR2 is YENEEA in the germline V gene. This chain's CDR3 is CASSHDLDTQYF. The CDR3 DNA reads TGTGCCAGCAGCCACGACCTGGATACGCAGTATTTT.

This chain connects TRBV27 to TRBJ1-1, with D possibly matching TRBD1 (5 bases). The germline V and J ends were trimmed by 5 bases and 9 bases, with 22 bases remaining between them. The length of the CDR3 is 15 residues. Germline V CDR1 and CDR2: MNHEY, SMNVEV (reference sequence). Here the CDR3 DNA reads TGTGCCAGCAGTCCGGGACCCAACCTCGAACCGAAAGCTTTCTTT. Its protein is CASSPGPNLEPKAFF.

CDR3 in DNA: TGTGCCAGCAGCCCCCGGGAGCGGTTCCCCTACAATGAGCAGTTCTTC. It is translated as CASSPRERFPYNEQFF. The gene calls are TRBV9 and TRBJ2-1; possibly TRBD2 for D (6 bases). The CDR3 has 16 residues. CDR1 is SGDLS and CDR2 is YYNGEE in the germline V gene. V gave up 4 bases and J gave up 2 bases, with 16 bases separating them.

Many counts were recorded for this clone. This chain connects TRBV24-1 to TRBJ1-2; the D gene is possibly TRBD1 (6 bases). This CDR3 contains 15 residues. Germline CDR1 is KGHDR and CDR2 is SFDVKD. V was trimmed by 4 bases and J by 2 bases, leaving 13 bases between them. The DNA for the CDR3 is TGTGCCACCAGTGACCCCGGACAGAACAACTATGGCTACACCTTC. Encoded protein: CATSDPGQNNYGYTF.

V and J are TRBV15 and TRBJ1-6; D gene ambiguous. The CDR3 has 15 amino acids. Germline loops: CDR1 LNHNV, CDR2 YYDKDF (reference sequence). V was clipped by 3 bases and J by 8 bases, with 14 bases between them. The CDR3 loop reads CATSSERVADSPLHF. The CDR3, as DNA: TGTGCCACCAGCAGTGAAAGGGTCGCAGATTCACCCCTCCACTTT.

The chain is built from TRBV21-1 and TRBJ2-7; whether TRBD1, the table's D call, matches the DNA was not checked. TRBV21-1 is assigned pseudogene status. The CDR3 loop spans 15 amino acids. In DNA, the CDR3 is TGTGCCAGCAGCAAAAACGAAACAGGTTGCAGCGAGCAGTACTTC. This gives the protein CASSKNETGCSEQYF.

This sequence joins TRBV21-1 and TRBJ2-3; TRBD2 reflects the table's D call only, with no check against the DNA. TRBV21-1 has pseudogene status. This CDR3 spans 16 amino acids. CDR3 bases: TGTGCCAGCAGCAAAGAAGATCGGGAGTGGATCGATACGCAGTATTTT. It encodes CASSKEDREWIDTQYF.

The chain uses TRBV6-5 and TRBJ1-6; D is unclear. Germline lookup yields CDR1 MNHEY and CDR2 SVGAGI. This CDR3 spans 16 amino acids. The V and J ends lost 0 bases and 4 bases respectively, with 10 bases between them. CDR3 amino acids: CASSYSSQNYNSPLHF. CDR3 coding DNA: TGTGCCAGCAGTTACTCGAGTCAGAATTATAATTCACCCCTCCACTTT.

The genes are TRBV7-8 and TRBJ1-5; no definite D call. Germline CDR1 reads SGHVS; CDR2 reads FQNEAQ. The CDR3 contains 13 residues. Trimming shortened V by 11 bases and J by 1 base, and 12 bases separated the two germline ends. DNA of the CDR3: TGTGCCGGGCAAAACACCAGCAATCAGCCCCAGCATTTT. Its protein is CAGQNTSNQPQHF.

The chain couples TRBV30 to TRBJ2-7; TRBD1 agrees at 7 bases. Trimming removed 4 bases from V and 2 bases from J; junction bases left unmatched: 8. Germline loops: CDR1 GTSNPN, CDR2 SVGIG (reference sequence). The CDR3 extends over 14 amino acids. CDR3 nucleotides: TGTGCCTGGACTCGAGGGACAGCAACCTACGAGCAGTACTTC. It yields the protein CAWTRGTATYEQYF.

The chain carries TRBV7-2 and TRBJ1-1, with a tentative D call TRBD1 (5 bases). The germline V and J ends were trimmed by 6 bases and 4 bases, with 21 bases remaining between them. The CDR3 is 16 residues long. The V gene's germline CDR1 is SGHTA and CDR2 FQGNSA. The CDR3 region has the DNA TGTGCCAGCAGGAATCACTGGGGGGTCAGGACCACTGAAGCTTTCTTT. This gives the protein CASRNHWGVRTTEAFF.

The rearrangement links TRBV19 to TRBJ1-4; D is perhaps TRBD1 (5 bases). The germline gives CDR1 LNHDA, CDR2 SQIVND (reference sequence). Between the trimmed V and J ends, which lost 3 bases and 8 bases, there was a span of 13 bases. There are 14 residues in the CDR3. The CDR3 sequence: CASSIGGLSEKLFF. The CDR3 DNA follows: TGTGCCAGTAGTATCGGGGGACTAAGCGAAAAACTGTTTTTT. The variable domain in full, completed from reference TRBV19 and TRBJ1-4, reads DGGITQSPKYLFRKEGQNVTLSCEQNLNHDAMYWYRQDPGQGLRLIYYSQIVNDFQKGDIAEGYSVSREKKESFPLTVTSAQKNPTAFYLCASSIGGLSEKLFFGSGTQLSVL.

This rearrangement joins TRBV7-9 to TRBJ1-1, with 7 bases fitting TRBD1. The CDR3 covers 13 residues. Per the germline V gene, CDR1 is SEHNR and CDR2 is FQNEAQ (reference sequence). The V segment lost 5 bases and the J segment 4 bases; nucleotides outside the gene matches: 4. CDR3: CASSADRVTEAFF. The CDR3 region has the DNA TGTGCCAGCAGCGCTGACAGGGTCACTGAAGCTTTCTTT. The entire variable domain, with the rest obtained from reference TRBV7-9 and TRBJ1-1, is as follows: DTGVSQNPRHKITKRGQNVTFRCDPISEHNRLYWYRQTLGQGPEFLTYFQNEAQLEKSRLLSDRFSAERPKGSFSTLEIQRTEQGDSAMYLCASSADRVTEAFFGQGTRLTVV.

The DNA of the CDR3 is TGTGCCAGCAGCCCAGACTTCACAGATACGCAGTATTTT. It codes for CASSPDFTDTQYF. The rearrangement links TRBV7-2 to TRBJ2-3; D gene ambiguous. V lost 5 bases, J lost 2 bases, and 8 bases lay in between. Germline values: CDR1 SGHTA, CDR2 FQGNSA. The CDR3 has 13 residues.

V usage is TRBV5-5 and J usage is TRBJ2-5; 10 nucleotides align to TRBD2. After removal of 1 base from V and 0 bases from J, the junction contained 6 bases not matched to a gene. The CDR3 runs to 17 residues. Germline V CDR1 and CDR2: SGHKS, YYEKEE (reference sequence). DNA of the CDR3: TGTGCCAGCAGCTTGTTACCAGCGGGGGGGTACCAAGAGACCCAGTACTTC. It translates to CASSLLPAGGYQETQYF.

This clone was observed a single time. This rearrangement joins TRBV19 to TRBJ1-1, with D perhaps matching TRBD1 (5 bases). Germline V CDR1 and CDR2: LNHDA, SQIVND (reference sequence). V was pared by 7 bases and J by 3 bases, with 12 bases between. This CDR3 is 13 amino acids long. CDR3 sequence reads: CASKRSGDTEAFF. In DNA, the CDR3 is TGTGCCAGTAAAAGATCGGGGGACACTGAAGCTTTCTTT.

The V gene is TRBV9, the J gene TRBJ2-1; D is perhaps TRBD1 or TRBD2 (5 bases each). The CDR3 spans 15 residues. V lost 2 bases, J lost 0 bases, and 9 bases lay in between. Looked up from germline, CDR1 is SGDLS and CDR2 is YYNGEE. CDR3 loop: CASSVSGTSYNEQFF. CDR3 sequence (DNA): TGTGCCAGCAGCGTTTCAGGGACCTCCTACAATGAGCAGTTCTTC. Combining the CDR3 with reference TRBV9 and TRBJ2-1 gives the whole variable domain DSGVTQTPKHLITATGQRVTLRCSPRSGDLSVYWYQQSLDQGLQFLIQYYNGEERAKGNILERFSAQQFPDLHSELNLSSLELGDSALYFCASSVSGTSYNEQFFGPGTRLTVL.

This clone was detected only once. The rearrangement links TRBV2 to TRBJ1-5, with D perhaps matching TRBD1 (6 bases). The CDR3 is 14 residues long. V shed 8 bases and J shed 6 bases, with 17 bases lying between them. Germline CDR1 is SNHLY and CDR2 is FYNNEI. The CDR3 nucleotides are TGTGCCAGCGGAGAACCGGGACAAGTTCAGCCCCAGCATTTT. This gives the protein CASGEPGQVQPQHF.

V usage is TRBV7-6 and J usage is TRBJ2-1; D is unresolved. The CDR3 totals 14 residues. V gave up 1 base and J gave up 7 bases, with 11 bases separating them. Germline CDR1 SGHVS, CDR2 FNYEAQ. As DNA, the CDR3 is TGTGCCAGCAGCTTAGTTGGTGGAACGAATGAGCAGTTCTTC. It translates to CASSLVGGTNEQFF.

The CDR3 reads CASSLMGPPGDEQFF. CDR3 in DNA: TGTGCCAGCAGCTTGATGGGCCCGCCGGGGGATGAGCAGTTCTTC. The V gene is TRBV5-6, the J gene TRBJ2-1, with D perhaps matching TRBD2 (6 bases). The length of the CDR3 is 15 residues. Germline V lookup: CDR1 SGHDT, CDR2 YYEEEE. The ends were cut back, 1 base at V and 8 bases at J, with 16 bases in the middle.

The rearrangement joins TRBV5-1 to TRBJ2-7; D gene uncertain. This CDR3 contains 15 residues. V shed 4 bases and J shed 3 bases, with 17 bases lying between them. Germline V gives CDR1 SGHRS, CDR2 YFSETQ. In nucleotides, the CDR3 is TGCGCCAGCAGCCCGAAGGCTGATAAGGGCTACGAGCAGTACTTC. Translating it yields CASSPKADKGYEQYF.